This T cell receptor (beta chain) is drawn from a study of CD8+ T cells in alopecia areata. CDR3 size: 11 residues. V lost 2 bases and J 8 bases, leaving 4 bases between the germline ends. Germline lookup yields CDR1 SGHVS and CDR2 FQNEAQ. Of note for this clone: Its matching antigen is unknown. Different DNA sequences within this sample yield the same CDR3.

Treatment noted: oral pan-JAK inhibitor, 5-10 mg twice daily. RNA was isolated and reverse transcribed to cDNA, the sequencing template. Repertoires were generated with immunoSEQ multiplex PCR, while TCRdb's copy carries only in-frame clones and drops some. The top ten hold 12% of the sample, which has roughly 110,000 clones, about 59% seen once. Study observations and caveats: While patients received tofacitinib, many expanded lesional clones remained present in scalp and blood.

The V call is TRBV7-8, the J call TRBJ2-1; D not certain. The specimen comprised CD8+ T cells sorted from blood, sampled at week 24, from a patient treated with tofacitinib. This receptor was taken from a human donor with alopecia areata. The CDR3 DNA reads TGTGCCAGCAGCTTATCGGATGAGCAGTTCTTC. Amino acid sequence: CASSLSDEQFF.